Listed below are T cell receptor beta chains from one sample, sequenced in a study of identical twins. TCRdb passed the 5' RACE reads through MiXCR, listing each CDR3 protein once. The sample lists roughly 630,000 distinct CDR3 sequences, around 7.5% occurring once. The same data also went into a second study, on yellow fever vaccine responses in identical twins.

Sequences were obtained from PBMCs. Receptor source: a woman younger than 35 in good health. The CDR3 runs from the conserved cysteine through the conserved F or W. The order of the fields is CDR3 DNA, CDR3 protein, clone size, V gene, J gene, CDR3 length, D gene. D genes are given only for firm matches. Rows give clone size only sometimes, using once, few, many, or a class for an expanded clone.

DNA: TGTGCCAGCAGCCAAGAGGGGACTAGGATTTACAATGAGCAGTTCTTC
CDR3: CASSQEGTRIYNEQFF
size: NA
V: TRBV14
J: TRBJ2-1
length: 16
D: TRBD2

DNA: TGCAGTGCCAACAGGGGTTCTCAAGAGACCCAGTACTTC
CDR3: CSANRGSQETQYF
size: many
V: TRBV20-1
J: TRBJ2-5
length: 13
D: TRBD1

DNA: TGTGCCAGCAGGAACGGACAGGGGGTACCCTACGAGCAGTACTTC
CDR3: CASRNGQGVPYEQYF
size: NA
V: TRBV28
J: TRBJ2-7
length: 15
D: TRBD1

DNA: TGTGCCAGCAGCCCAGGGACGGGCGTTGAGCCCCAGCATTTT
CDR3: CASSPGTGVEPQHF
size: few
V: TRBV7-9
J: TRBJ1-5
length: 14
D: NA

DNA: TGTGCCACCAGTGATTTCGGGACATCTTTGCAGTACTTC
CDR3: CATSDFGTSLQYF
size: many
V: TRBV24-1
J: TRBJ2-7
length: 13
D: NA

DNA: TGCAGTGCTCCCGAACGACTAGCGGGAGTTGAGACCCAGTACTTC
CDR3: CSAPERLAGVETQYF
size: NA
V: TRBV20-1
J: TRBJ2-5
length: 15
D: TRBD2

DNA: TGTGCCAGCAGCTTACATCCAGCGGCAAGCTATGAGAACACCGGGGAGCTGTTTTTT
CDR3: CASSLHPAASYENTGELFF
size: NA
V: TRBV7-8
J: TRBJ2-2
length: 19
D: NA

DNA: TGCAGTGCCCGAGGGGGCGGGTATAATCAGCCCCAGCATTTT
CDR3: CSARGGGYNQPQHF
size: few
V: TRBV20-1
J: TRBJ1-5
length: 14
D: TRBD1

DNA: TGTGCCAGCAGCTTATTCGCGGGAGGGGGGCCCAATGAGCAGTTCTTC
CDR3: CASSLFAGGGPNEQFF
size: many
V: TRBV7-8
J: TRBJ2-1
length: 16
D: TRBD2

DNA: TGTGCCAGCGGCCTACAGGGGTGGGACTACAATGAGCAGTTCTTC
CDR3: CASGLQGWDYNEQFF
size: NA
V: TRBV5-6
J: TRBJ2-1
length: 15
D: TRBD1

DNA: TGTGCCAGCAGCTTATCACACTCGTACGGGGAGCTGTTTTTT
CDR3: CASSLSHSYGELFF
size: few
V: TRBV11-2
J: TRBJ2-2
length: 14
D: NA

DNA: TGTGCCAGCAACTTCCGATCGGGACAGCCCTACGAGCAGTACTTC
CDR3: CASNFRSGQPYEQYF
size: NA
V: TRBV5-5
J: TRBJ2-7
length: 15
D: TRBD1

DNA: TGTGCCAGCAGCCAGACCGGGACCCCGAGAACTGAAGCTTTCTTT
CDR3: CASSQTGTPRTEAFF
size: few
V: TRBV3-1
J: TRBJ1-1
length: 15
D: NA

DNA: TGTGCCAGCAGTGAATGGGCGGGAGCGCCCACAGAGCAGTTCTTC
CDR3: CASSEWAGAPTEQFF
size: few
V: TRBV6-1
J: TRBJ2-1
length: 15
D: TRBD2

DNA: TGTGCCATCACCGGGAAACTATGGGAGACCCAGTACTTC
CDR3: CAITGKLWETQYF
size: few
V: TRBV10-3
J: TRBJ2-5
length: 13
D: NA

DNA: TGTGCCAGCTCACTTCCGGGACCATCCACAGATACGCAGTATTTT
CDR3: CASSLPGPSTDTQYF
size: once
V: TRBV18
J: TRBJ2-3
length: 15
D: NA

DNA: TGTGCCAGCAGTCCAGGGCCCCCGTCCTACGAGCAGTACTTC
CDR3: CASSPGPPSYEQYF
size: few
V: TRBV12-3/TRBV12-4
J: TRBJ2-7
length: 14
D: NA

DNA: TGTGCCAGCAGTGCCGACAGGGGGTTCGCAGATACGCAGTATTTT
CDR3: CASSADRGFADTQYF
size: few
V: TRBV2
J: TRBJ2-3
length: 15
D: TRBD1

DNA: TGTGCCAGCTCACCAAGAGCTAGCCCCACAGATACGCAGTATTTT
CDR3: CASSPRASPTDTQYF
size: NA
V: TRBV18
J: TRBJ2-3
length: 15
D: NA

DNA: TGCAGTGCCCGTCCCGGGGGGGCCTCTAATGAGCAGTTCTTC
CDR3: CSARPGGASNEQFF
size: NA
V: TRBV20-1
J: TRBJ2-1
length: 14
D: TRBD2

DNA: TGTGCCAGCAGCTTGGAACCCGGGGGCATCTCAGATACGCAGTATTTT
CDR3: CASSLEPGGISDTQYF
size: NA
V: TRBV5-6
J: TRBJ2-3
length: 16
D: NA

DNA: TGTGCCAGCAGCTTCTCGGGAGGGACTGGGGCCAACGTCCTGACTTTC
CDR3: CASSFSGGTGANVLTF
size: once
V: TRBV7-9
J: TRBJ2-6
length: 16
D: TRBD2

DNA: TGTGCCAGCAGTCGGTCGGGGGGCGCTGGAGCTTTCTTT
CDR3: CASSRSGGAGAFF
size: NA
V: TRBV9
J: TRBJ1-1
length: 13
D: NA

DNA: TGTGCCAGCAGCGCAGGGCCCCCGGGGCCTGGGGCCAACGTCCTGACTTTC
CDR3: CASSAGPPGPGANVLTF
size: NA
V: TRBV2
J: TRBJ2-6
length: 17
D: NA

DNA: TGTGCCAGCTCACCGGCGGGACAGGGTAAGCCCCAGCATTTT
CDR3: CASSPAGQGKPQHF
size: few
V: TRBV18
J: TRBJ1-5
length: 14
D: TRBD1

DNA: TGTGCCAGCTCCTTCGGGGACTCGGAGGGCAATGAGCAGTTCTTC
CDR3: CASSFGDSEGNEQFF
size: few
V: TRBV18
J: TRBJ2-1
length: 15
D: NA

DNA: TGTGCCAGCAGCATTCGAGCGGGGGGCGAGCGTTCACCCCTCCACTTT
CDR3: CASSIRAGGERSPLHF
size: many
V: TRBV9
J: TRBJ1-6
length: 16
D: NA

DNA: TGTGCCAGCAGGACAGGGGTGAACACTGAAGCTTTCTTT
CDR3: CASRTGVNTEAFF
size: many
V: TRBV12-3/TRBV12-4
J: TRBJ1-1
length: 13
D: TRBD1

DNA: TGCAGTGCTAGAGATCCGACAGTTCCTAGCGACGAGCAGTACTTC
CDR3: CSARDPTVPSDEQYF
size: NA
V: TRBV20-1
J: TRBJ2-7
length: 15
D: NA

DNA: TGTGCCAGCAGGTCGACAGGGGACACTGAAGCTTTCTTT
CDR3: CASRSTGDTEAFF
size: many
V: TRBV7-9
J: TRBJ1-1
length: 13
D: TRBD1

DNA: TGTGCCAGCAGTTTATGGACTAGCGGGAACGAGCAGTACTTC
CDR3: CASSLWTSGNEQYF
size: NA
V: TRBV12-3/TRBV12-4
J: TRBJ2-7
length: 14
D: TRBD2